Presented here are 16 T cell receptor beta chains from one specimen sequenced in a study of cytomegalovirus exposure and HLA in healthy donors. The PCR was carried out with 60 Vbeta primers and 13 Jbeta primers. Only in-frame clones appear in the TCRdb table, and some are missing; sequencing was by immunoSEQ multiplex PCR. The table has approximately 140,000 clones, roughly three quarters seen once; the top ten hold 5.1%. Sequencing was performed on PBMCs. These receptors all come from a male donor in good health and CMV-seronegative.

The rearrangement joins TRBV18 to TRBJ2-1; D might be TRBD1 (5 bases). The V end lost 1 base, the J end lost 6 bases, and 10 bases lay between the germline ends. Germline CDR1 and CDR2: KGHSH and LQKENI. The CDR3 length is 14 residues. In DNA, the CDR3 is TGTGCCAGCTCACCACAGGGGCGGAGCAATGAGCAGTTCTTC. Translated: CASSPQGRSNEQFF.

The rearrangement links TRBV6-5 to TRBJ2-5, with D perhaps TRBD1 (6 bases). Matching the DNA end better, TRBJ2-7 makes the J call doubtful. The CDR3 is made up of 15 amino acids. The germline gives CDR1 MNHEY, CDR2 SVGAGI. The CDR3 reads CASSSLGQSRYEQYF. CDR3 sequence (DNA): TGTGCCAGCAGCTCCCTCGGACAGAGCCGCTACGAGCAGTACTTC.

This chain uses TRBV5-5 with TRBJ1-5, with 11 bases that match TRBD1. Per the germline V gene, CDR1 is SGHKS and CDR2 is YYEKEE (reference sequence). V lost 4 bases, J lost 10 bases, and 13 bases stayed unmatched. The CDR3 is 16 residues long. CDR3 sequence reads: CASSGTGTGGGIPQHF. The CDR3 region has the DNA TGTGCCAGCAGCGGTACCGGGACAGGGGGAGGGATACCCCAGCATTTT. Full variable domain (remainder filled in from reference TRBV5-5 and TRBJ1-5): DAGVTQSPTHLIKTRGQQVTLRCSPISGHKSVSWYQQVLGQGPQFIFQYYEKEERGRGNFPDRFSARQFPNYSSELNVNALLLGDSALYLCASSGTGTGGGIPQHFGDGTRLSIL.

This clone appeared once. The chain couples TRBV28 to TRBJ2-7; 7 bases line up with TRBD1. CDR3 length: 14 amino acids. In germline, CDR1 is MDHEN, CDR2 SYDVKM. V was pared by 7 bases and J by 2 bases, with 8 bases of the junction left unmatched. This chain's CDR3 is CASTLGQAAYEQYF. CDR3 nucleotides: TGTGCCAGCACCCTTGGACAGGCGGCCTACGAGCAGTACTTC.

The chain carries TRBV6-5 and TRBJ2-7; D perhaps matches TRBD1 (6 bases). Trimming stripped 7 bases from V and 0 bases from J, with 13 bases between. The CDR3 sequence is 14 residues long. Per germline, CDR1 MNHEY and CDR2 SVGAGI. The CDR3 protein is CASTRTGSSYEQYF. The DNA for the CDR3 is TGTGCCAGCACAAGAACAGGGAGCTCCTACGAGCAGTACTTC.

The chain joins TRBV7-3 to TRBJ2-1; D is perhaps TRBD2 (6 bases). Germline loops: CDR1 SGHTA, CDR2 FQGTGA. V was shortened by 5 bases and J by 8 bases, with 13 bases between the two germline ends. There are 13 residues in the CDR3. This CDR3 is CASSPTSTHEQFF. The CDR3 DNA reads as TGTGCCAGCAGCCCAACTAGCACCCATGAGCAGTTCTTC.

V gene TRBV9 combines with J gene TRBJ1-2, with TRBD1 matching over 7 bases. V shed 3 bases, J shed 4 bases, and the junction held 12 bases outside the gene matches. Germline assignment: CDR1 SGDLS and CDR2 YYNGEE. This CDR3 region has 16 residues. The CDR3 protein is CASSGSRGLGGYGYTF. Here the CDR3 DNA reads TGTGCCAGCAGCGGATCGAGGGGGCTGGGAGGCTATGGCTACACCTTC.

The chain is built from TRBV29-1 and TRBJ2-7, with TRBD1 matching 7 bases. V lost 2 bases to trimming and J lost 2 bases; unmatched junction nucleotides: 9. The germline CDR1 and CDR2 sequences are SQVTM and ANQGSEA. The CDR3 is 15 amino acids. In DNA, the CDR3 is TGCAGCGTTGAACCAACAGGGGTTTTTCCCTACGAGCAGTACTTC. Amino acid sequence: CSVEPTGVFPYEQYF.

The genes are TRBV7-2 and TRBJ1-6, with D unclear. V gave up 5 bases and J gave up 2 bases, with 10 bases separating them. The germline gives CDR1 SGHTA, CDR2 FQGNSA. This CDR3 has 15 residues. This CDR3 reads CASSPPVPYNSPLHF. The CDR3 bases are TGTGCCAGCAGCCCCCCGGTGCCCTATAATTCACCCCTCCACTTT. The complete variable domain, with remaining parts taken from reference TRBV7-2 and TRBJ1-6, reads GAGVSQSPSNKVTEKGKDVELRCDPISGHTALYWYRQSLGQGLEFLIYFQGNSAPDKSGLPSDRFSAERTGGSVSTLTIQRTQQEDSAVYLCASSPPVPYNSPLHFGNGTRLTVT.

The chain has TRBV4-3 and TRBJ1-2; D unclear. Germline V gene sequence: CDR1 LGHNA, CDR2 YSLEER. The CDR3 length is 13 residues. Trimming left V 0 bases short and J 3 bases short, with 5 bases between. The CDR3 DNA reads TGCGCCAGCAGCCAAGACCCAGACTATGGCTACACCTTC. Translated, it gives CASSQDPDYGYTF.

The chain joins TRBV7-9 to TRBJ2-5; D uncertain. Trimming left V 4 bases short and J 0 bases short, with 3 bases between. The CDR3 is 12 amino acids. The germline V gene encodes CDR1 SEHNR and CDR2 FQNEAQ (reference sequence). CDR3 sequence reads: CASSSYQETQYF. In nucleotides, the CDR3 is TGTGCCAGCAGCTCGTACCAAGAGACCCAGTACTTC.

This chain uses TRBV18 with TRBJ1-1, with 12 bases fitting TRBD1. The germline CDR1 and CDR2 sequences are KGHSH and LQKENI. V shed 3 bases and J 2 bases; nucleotides not matched to a gene: 7. The CDR3 runs to 17 residues. CDR3 DNA sequence: TGTGCCAGCTCACCGTGGGACAGGGGGCTTGTAAACACTGAAGCTTTCTTT. This codes for CASSPWDRGLVNTEAFF.

Only a few counts were recorded for this clone. The chain is built from TRBV7-9 and TRBJ2-5; 8 bases are a match to TRBD2. The CDR3 runs 15 residues. The V gene end was trimmed by 1 base and the J gene end by 3 bases; junction bases not matched to a gene: 4. Germline CDR1 reads SEHNR; CDR2 reads FQNEAQ (reference sequence). The chain's CDR3 is CASSLVLAGKETQYF. CDR3 DNA: TGTGCCAGCAGCTTAGTATTAGCGGGGAAAGAGACCCAGTACTTC.

The chain couples TRBV28 to TRBJ1-4; D uncertain. The germline gives CDR1 MDHEN, CDR2 SYDVKM. The CDR3 loop spans 15 amino acids. The V gene lost 7 bases and the J gene lost 7 bases, with 19 bases spanning the gap. For the CDR3, the DNA is TGTGCCAGCACCTATCTCCCCGCTAACAGTGAAAAACTGTTTTTT. Its protein is CASTYLPANSEKLFF.

CDR3 nucleotide sequence: TGTGCCAGCAGGAAAGGATTTGGATCGGGTGAAAAACTGTTTTTT. It is translated as CASRKGFGSGEKLFF. The rearrangement uses TRBV2 and TRBJ1-4; no reliable D call. The V gene lost 6 bases and the J gene lost 7 bases, with 18 bases spanning the gap. The CDR3 has 15 amino acids. Per the germline V gene, CDR1 is SNHLY and CDR2 is FYNNEI.

The rearrangement links TRBV7-2 to TRBJ1-2; no reliable D call. The ends were cut back, 1 base at V and 2 bases at J, with 14 bases in the middle. CDR1 and CDR2 from the germline V gene are SGHTA and FQGNSA. The CDR3 loop spans 16 amino acids. The CDR3 region has the DNA TGTGCCAGCAGCTTAGATAGACAAACCCCGAACTATGGCTACACCTTC. This codes for CASSLDRQTPNYGYTF.